This is a list of T cell receptor beta chains from one sample in a study of blood T cell repertoires in COVID-19. Method: immunoSEQ multiplex PCR; TCRdb's copy keeps in-frame clones and lacks some. The repertoire holds more than 350,000 clones, with around nine tenths as singletons. The sequenced sample was PBMCs or T cells enriched from blood (not recorded which). These receptors originate from a woman in her 50s who had recovered from COVID-19. Both conserved end residues are part of each CDR3. Each record gives: clone size, D gene, J gene, V gene, CDR3 DNA, CDR3 protein. D genes are given only for firm matches. Part of the rows lack a size; the others show once, few, many or a class for expanded clones.

. . TRBJ1-2 TRBV7-9 TGTGCCAGCCCCCTCGGCTATGGCTACACCTTC CASPLGYGYTF
. . TRBJ1-4 TRBV27 TGTGCCAGCAGTTTCATTCTGGCCAGGGGAACGGGCGGGCCAACTAATGAAAAACTGTTTTTT CASSFILARGTGGPTNEKLFF
. . TRBJ2-7 TRBV27 TGTGCCAGCAGTTCGGAGGGTAACTACGAGCAGTACTTC CASSSEGNYEQYF
few . TRBJ1-1 TRBV19 TGTGCCTGCTTCCGGGGAGGGAACACTGAAGCTTTCTTT CACFRGGNTEAFF
once TRBD1 TRBJ1-5 TRBV15 TGTGCCACCAGCAGACGCGACAGGGGCAATCAGCCCCAGCATTTT CATSRRDRGNQPQHF
. . TRBJ2-7 TRBV5-5 TGTGCCAGCAGCTTGTCCAGCTCCTACGAGCAGTACTTC CASSLSSSYEQYF
. TRBD1 TRBJ1-4 TRBV19 TGTGCCAGCCGGGACAGGGGTTATGAAAAACTGTTTTTT CASRDRGYEKLFF
. TRBD2 TRBJ2-1 TRBV7-2 TGTGCCAGCAGCTTAGCGCACAGCGGGGGCCTCAGCTCCTACAATGAGCAGTTCTTC CASSLAHSGGLSSYNEQFF
few TRBD1 TRBJ1-6 TRBV5-1 TGCGCCAGCAGTCCCCCAGGGGGATCCTATAATTCACCCCTCCACTTT CASSPPGGSYNSPLHF
. . TRBJ1-6 TRBV2 TGTGCCAGCAGTCCCCGGGAGAGTCGAAATTCACCCCTCCACTTT CASSPRESRNSPLHF
. . TRBJ1-4 TRBV28 TGTGCCAGCAGGCCCTCAACAGGGTTCCGTGAAAAACTGTTTTTT CASRPSTGFREKLFF
. . TRBJ1-2 TRBV27 TGTGCCAGCAGTTTCGCCGGGGGTGATGGCTACACCTTC CASSFAGGDGYTF
. TRBD1 TRBJ1-4 TRBV3-1/TRBV3-2 TGTGCCAGCAGCCACGACAGGGTGACTAATGAAAAACTGTTTTTT CASSHDRVTNEKLFF
. . TRBJ2-4 TRBV11-2 TGTGCCAGCAGCTTAGAAAGTACCCTCGGGGACATTCAGTACTTC CASSLESTLGDIQYF
. . TRBJ2-2 TRBV6-5 TGTGCCAGCAGCCCACGGCGGTGGAACACCGGGGAGCTGTTTTTT CASSPRRWNTGELFF
. . TRBJ2-7 TRBV12-3/TRBV12-4 TGTGCCAGCAGTTTCCAGGGTACCTACGAGCAGTACTTC CASSFQGTYEQYF
. TRBD1 TRBJ2-7 TRBV5-1 TGCGCCAGCAGCTTGGGACAGGGGGCGGCCGAGCAGTACTTC CASSLGQGAAEQYF
. . TRBJ1-1 TRBV2 TGTGCCAGCAGTGAGTACAGGACCATGAACACTGAAGCTTTCTTT CASSEYRTMNTEAFF
. TRBD1 TRBJ1-1 TRBV19 TGTGCCAGTAATCTATCCGGGACAGGGAAGACTGAAGCTTTCTTT CASNLSGTGKTEAFF
. . TRBJ1-5 TRBV19 TGTGCCAGTAGTATTGGGGGGGCGTTGGTCAATCAGCCCCAGCATTTT CASSIGGALVNQPQHF
. . TRBJ1-5 TRBV28 TGTGCCAGCAGTCCACTGCGGGGAGGTGTGGGGCAGCCCCAGCATTTT CASSPLRGGVGQPQHF
. . TRBJ2-3 TRBV9 TGTGCCAGCAGTGAAGCCCCGGGCACAGATACGCAGTATTTT CASSEAPGTDTQYF
. TRBD1 TRBJ1-2 TRBV18 TGTGCCAGCTCACGGTCGTCAGGGGGGCCTAACTATGGCTACACCTTC CASSRSSGGPNYGYTF
. TRBD1 TRBJ1-5 TRBV15 TGTGCCACCAGCAGAGAAGGGGGCTATCAGCCCCAGCATTTT CATSREGGYQPQHF
. . TRBJ2-5 TRBV4-2 TGTGCCAGCAGCCAATCCTGGCAGGGGCTCGGGGGGGAGACCCAGTACTTC CASSQSWQGLGGETQYF
few TRBD1 TRBJ2-2 TRBV5-1 TGCGCCAGCAGCTTGGGGACAGGGGGTAACACCGGGGAGCTGTTTTTT CASSLGTGGNTGELFF
. . TRBJ1-1 TRBV5-5 TGTGCCAGCAGCTTAAACAGGGCGGACACTGAAGCTTTCTTT CASSLNRADTEAFF
. . TRBJ1-5 TRBV19 TGTGCCAGTAGTCTACTCCGGGGGTTCGAGGGTTATAGCAATCAGCCCCAGCATTTT CASSLLRGFEGYSNQPQHF
. TRBD2 TRBJ2-2 TRBV7-2 TGTGCCAGCAGCGGCCTGTTCGGGGAGGGCGGGGAGCTGTTTTTT CASSGLFGEGGELFF
. TRBD1 TRBJ2-5 TRBV11-2 TGTGCCAGCAGCTCATCGACAGGGAGTGTGACCCAGTACTTC CASSSSTGSVTQYF
once . TRBJ2-5 TRBV4-2 TGTGCCAGCAGCCAAGATGGGCTAGCAGACTTCCAAGAGACCCAGTACTTC CASSQDGLADFQETQYF
once . TRBJ2-1 TRBV28 TGTGCCAGCACCCCGAGCTTGTGGAATGAGCAGTTCTTC CASTPSLWNEQFF
. . TRBJ1-3 TRBV7-2 TGTGCCAGCAGCTTAGCGGTTGGGAGCTCTGGAAACACCATATATTTT CASSLAVGSSGNTIYF
. TRBD2 TRBJ2-7 TRBV5-1 TGCGCCAGCAGCTTTTATAGCGGGGGCTCCTACGAGCAGTACTTC CASSFYSGGSYEQYF
. . TRBJ1-3 TRBV30 TGTGCCTGGAGTCAGTGGAGGGGTGACACCATATATTTT CAWSQWRGDTIYF
. . TRBJ1-5 TRBV18 TGTGCCAGCTCACGCAACATGGGGGGGGTAGTACAGCCCCAGCATTTT CASSRNMGGVVQPQHF
. . TRBJ1-1 TRBV3-1/TRBV3-2 TGTGCCAGCACCACCGCGAGGAACACTGAAGCTTTCTTT CASTTARNTEAFF
. . TRBJ1-1 TRBV12-5 TGTGCTAGTGGCTCATCGGACACAAACACTGAAGCTTTCTTT CASGSSDTNTEAFF
. TRBD2 TRBJ2-7 TRBV11-2 TGTGCCAGCAGCTTAGATCCTAGCGGGGGGTACGAGCAGTACTTC CASSLDPSGGYEQYF
. . TRBJ1-2 TRBV30 TGTGCCTGCGAAGTCCAGGGAAACTATGGCTACACCTTC CACEVQGNYGYTF
. . TRBJ2-1 TRBV5-1 TGCGCCAGCAGCACGGAACTGCTAGCGGAGCAGTTCTTC CASSTELLAEQFF
few TRBD1 TRBJ1-5 TRBV2 TGTGCCAGCAGTTACTACCCCACTGGACAGGGGAGACAGCCCCAGCATTTT CASSYYPTGQGRQPQHF
. . TRBJ2-1 TRBV10-3 TGTGCCATCAGTACTGGTAGTAACAGTTGGGAGCAGTTCTTC CAISTGSNSWEQFF